This T cell receptor (beta chain) was sequenced for a study of blood T cell repertoires in COVID-19. Study context: The analysed material was cDNA or gDNA that came from T cells, B-cell-depleted T cells, or PBMCs.

The J segment lost 2 bases and the V segment lost 3 bases, leaving 9 bases of the junction unmatched. In germline, CDR1 is MNHEY, CDR2 SMNVEV (reference sequence). The CDR3 runs 18 residues. Followed over time, Seattle patients had been enrolled while infection was active. TCRdb's copy holds only in-frame clones and misses some; the assay was immunoSEQ multiplex PCR. The sample has some 62,000 clones; roughly nine tenths are singletons. The source of this sequence is a woman aged 55-69 years with COVID-19, enrolled during active disease. The specimen was peripheral blood. The chain has TRBV27 and TRBJ1-6; 8 nucleotides align to TRBD1. In DNA form, the CDR3 reads TGTGCCAGCAGTTTCGCCCGGACAGGGAAACCCTATAATTCACCCCTCCACTTT. Translated, it gives CASSFARTGKPYNSPLHF.